This is a list of T cell receptor beta chains from one sample in a study of response to subunit inactivated influenza vaccine. TCRdb analysed the RT-PCR reads with MiXCR anew, one entry per CDR3 protein. This table has about 800,000 distinct CDR3 sequences, 21% appearing once. The sequences come from PBMCs from blood, collected about 5 days after vaccination. The receptor set was obtained from a man aged 50 to 60 who received an inactivated influenza vaccine. Each CDR3 is given with its conserved first and last residue. D genes are given only for firm matches. A row's size may be missing; if present it is once, few, many or a size class.

CDR3	DNA	V	J	size	D
CASSRPGLHAFF	TGTGCCAGCAGCCGACCGGGACTCCACGCTTTCTTT	TRBV7-8	TRBJ1-1	.	.
CAISEYQDVGASF	TGTGCCATCAGTGAGTACCAGGACGTCGGAGCCAGTTTC	TRBV10-3	TRBJ2-7	few	.
CASRRGTSAYNEQFF	TGTGCCAGCAGACGCGGGACTAGCGCGTACAATGAGCAGTTCTTC	TRBV3-1	TRBJ2-1	many	TRBD2
CASSATGSSVGELFF	TGCGCCAGCAGCGCGACAGGGTCATCGGTCGGGGAGCTGTTTTTT	TRBV5-1	TRBJ2-2	.	TRBD1
CAWSVNSGYEQYF	TGTGCCTGGAGTGTCAATAGCGGGTACGAGCAGTACTTC	TRBV30	TRBJ2-7	.	TRBD2
CASSSNRGLNSPLHF	TGTGCCAGCAGCTCCAACAGGGGGCTTAATTCACCCCTCCACTTT	TRBV11-2	TRBJ1-6	.	TRBD1
CASSVEGEGRETQYF	TGTGCCAGCAGCGTAGAAGGTGAAGGGCGTGAGACCCAGTACTTC	TRBV9	TRBJ2-5	.	.
CAFSSPLKTSGSYNEQFF	TGTGCCTTCAGTTCCCCCTTAAAAACTAGCGGGAGCTACAATGAGCAGTTCTTC	TRBV12-3/TRBV12-4	TRBJ2-1	.	TRBD2
CSVGAGLVSYEQYF	TGCAGTGTTGGCGCGGGACTAGTGAGCTACGAGCAGTACTTC	TRBV20-1	TRBJ2-7	.	TRBD2
CASSLAPAGNTGELFF	TGTGCCAGCAGCTTAGCCCCAGCCGGAAACACCGGGGAGCTGTTTTTT	TRBV7-2	TRBJ2-2	.	.
CASSQARISGRNEQFF	TGTGCCAGCAGCCAAGCGAGGATTAGCGGGAGAAATGAGCAGTTCTTC	TRBV3-1	TRBJ2-1	few	TRBD2
CASTLRAGRDEQFF	TGTGCCAGCACCCTCCGGGCAGGGCGGGATGAGCAGTTCTTC	TRBV5-8	TRBJ2-1	many	.
CSARDKRGGGTEAFF	TGCAGTGCTAGAGATAAAAGGGGCGGAGGCACTGAAGCTTTCTTT	TRBV20-1	TRBJ1-1	few	.
CASMRVAGETQYF	TGTGCCAGCATGAGGGTAGCGGGAGAGACCCAGTACTTC	TRBV12-3/TRBV12-4	TRBJ2-5	few	TRBD2
CASSQEGANQETQYF	TGCGCCAGCAGCCAAGAAGGGGCCAACCAAGAGACCCAGTACTTC	TRBV4-1	TRBJ2-5	.	.
CASSQDAGFYNEQFF	TGCGCCAGCAGCCAAGATGCGGGGTTCTACAATGAGCAGTTCTTC	TRBV4-3	TRBJ2-1	once	.
CASSLGRREPQHF	TGTGCCAGCAGCCTAGGTCGTAGGGAGCCCCAGCATTTT	TRBV7-9	TRBJ1-5	few	.
CASSPQQGDWNQPQHF	TGTGCCAGCTCACCACAGCAGGGAGATTGGAATCAGCCCCAGCATTTT	TRBV18	TRBJ1-5	.	.
CASSLPSLARGGNEQFF	TGTGCCAGCAGTCTTCCTTCGCTAGCGAGAGGGGGCAATGAGCAGTTCTTC	TRBV28	TRBJ2-1	.	.
CASGYPSGSTDTQYF	TGTGCCAGCGGTTACCCTAGCGGGTCCACAGATACGCAGTATTTT	TRBV12-3/TRBV12-4	TRBJ2-3	.	TRBD2
CASSFGDSHYF	TGTGCCAGCAGCTTTGGGGACAGTCACTACTTC	TRBV5-5	TRBJ2-5	many	TRBD1
CSASLGVQETQYF	TGCAGTGCTAGTCTCGGGGTACAAGAGACCCAGTACTTC	TRBV20-1	TRBJ2-5	.	.
CSARDMNRGSNQPQHF	TGCAGTGCTAGAGATATGAACAGGGGAAGCAATCAGCCCCAGCATTTT	TRBV20-1	TRBJ1-5	few	TRBD1
CASSQDGDGYEQYF	TGTGCCAGCAGCCAAGATGGAGACGGGTACGAGCAGTACTTC	TRBV4-2	TRBJ2-7	many	.
CASRMGGPNTQYF	TGTGCCAGCAGAATGGGAGGGCCAAATACGCAGTATTTT	TRBV6-2/TRBV6-3	TRBJ2-3	many	TRBD2
CASSLAGTARGGTQYF	TGTGCCAGCAGTTTAGCCGGGACAGCCAGGGGGGGGACCCAGTACTTC	TRBV12-3/TRBV12-4	TRBJ2-5	few	.
CSARGDRVIEKTQYF	TGCAGTGCTAGAGGTGACAGGGTTATTGAAAAGACCCAGTACTTC	TRBV20-1	TRBJ2-5	.	TRBD1
CSATMIRAGAFF	TGCAGTGCTACAATGATCAGGGCAGGAGCTTTCTTT	TRBV20-1	TRBJ1-1	.	.
CASRAGGIPGTQYF	TGTGCCAGCAGGGCCGGAGGGATACCAGGGACCCAGTACTTC	TRBV7-9	TRBJ2-5	few	.
CASSDRANTEAFF	TGTGCCAGCTCGGACAGGGCAAACACTGAAGCTTTCTTT	TRBV10-3	TRBJ1-1	many	TRBD1
CSASGGGGRDSPLHF	TGCAGTGCTAGTGGTGGAGGGGGCAGGGATTCACCCCTCCACTTT	TRBV20-1	TRBJ1-6	few	TRBD1
CASSPMMNTEAFF	TGTGCCAGCAGCCCCATGATGAACACTGAAGCTTTCTTT	TRBV7-2	TRBJ1-1	few	.
CASSQEVSGGEETQYF	TGCGCCAGCAGCCAAGAGGTTAGCGGGGGGGAAGAGACCCAGTACTTC	TRBV4-3	TRBJ2-5	.	TRBD2
CASSLQGPNSPLHF	TGTGCCAGCAGTTTGCAGGGCCCTAATTCACCCCTCCACTTT	TRBV12-3/TRBV12-4	TRBJ1-6	many	.
CASSLLLRVGTDTQYF	TGTGCCAGCAGCTTATTACTGAGGGTCGGCACAGATACGCAGTATTTT	TRBV7-9	TRBJ2-3	.	.
CASSLSASGTSGANVLTF	TGCGCCAGCAGCTTGTCTGCTTCGGGGACCTCTGGGGCCAACGTCCTGACTTTC	TRBV5-1	TRBJ2-6	.	.
CASSYEGSEQYF	TGTGCCAGCAGTTACGAGGGAAGCGAGCAGTACTTC	TRBV6-5	TRBJ2-7	.	.
CASSFHLNMEAFF	TGTGCCAGCAGTTTCCACTTAAATATGGAGGCTTTCTTT	TRBV6-5	TRBJ1-1	.	.
CASSLVRAQGYTF	TGTGCCAGCAGCTTAGTTCGGGCCCAGGGCTACACCTTC	TRBV7-9	TRBJ1-2	.	.
CASSFSGSRGYNEQFF	TGTGCCAGCAGTTTTAGCGGCTCTCGGGGTTACAATGAGCAGTTCTTC	TRBV12-3/TRBV12-4	TRBJ2-1	.	.
CATSPLGAGKGETQYF	TGTGCCACCAGCCCCCTTGGGGCAGGGAAGGGGGAGACCCAGTACTTC	TRBV15	TRBJ2-5	few	.
CASSSGAGGPDNEQFF	TGTGCCAGCAGTTCGGGGGCGGGAGGGCCCGACAATGAGCAGTTCTTC	TRBV28	TRBJ2-1	few	TRBD2
CASSSPAIGGASTDTQYF	TGTGCCAGCAGCTCTCCCGCGATAGGCGGAGCTAGCACAGATACGCAGTATTTT	TRBV5-5	TRBJ2-3	.	.
CSASPRSGGRETQYF	TGCAGTGCTAGCCCTAGGAGCGGGGGTCGAGAGACCCAGTACTTC	TRBV20-1	TRBJ2-5	.	TRBD2
CASSQSAGGRRGEQYF	TGTGCCAGCAGCCAAAGCGCGGGGGGCCGAAGGGGGGAGCAGTACTTC	TRBV12-3/TRBV12-4	TRBJ2-7	few	TRBD2
CASSPGHTGGQPQHF	TGCGCCAGCAGCCCAGGACATACAGGGGGTCAGCCCCAGCATTTT	TRBV5-1	TRBJ1-5	.	TRBD1
CASSQSKNQPQHF	TGTGCCAGCAGCCAATCCAAAAATCAGCCCCAGCATTTT	TRBV11-2	TRBJ1-5	few	.
CASSQGQGGSYNEQFF	TGCGCCAGCAGCCAAGGACAGGGAGGATCCTACAATGAGCAGTTCTTC	TRBV4-3	TRBJ2-1	.	.
CSAIPVSGANVLTF	TGCAGTGCTATCCCGGTTTCTGGGGCCAACGTCCTGACTTTC	TRBV20-1	TRBJ2-6	.	.
CASSPGFNQPQHF	TGTGCCAGCAGCCCGGGGTTTAATCAGCCCCAGCATTTT	TRBV12-3/TRBV12-4	TRBJ1-5	many	.
CASSIGRERIGKLFF	TGTGCCAGCAGTATAGGAAGGGAGCGAATCGGAAAACTGTTTTTT	TRBV12-3/TRBV12-4	TRBJ1-4	.	.
CASSLTRTNTEAFF	TGTGCCAGCAGCTTGACTCGGACGAACACTGAAGCTTTCTTT	TRBV5-6	TRBJ1-1	few	.